This T cell receptor (beta chain) was documented in a study of T cells after yellow fever vaccination. Study details: Libraries from low-cell-number fractions were prepared with the SMART-Seq v4 Ultra Low Input RNA kit. Notes on the study in general: Faster peaking, at day 5 versus 15, marked a secondary response that was weaker. Most primary-vaccination clones reappeared after the booster (about 97% CD4, roughly 90% CD8).

CDR1 and CDR2 (germline): MNHEY, SVGEGT. V was trimmed by 5 bases and J by 0 bases, leaving 5 bases between them. The length of the CDR3 is 12 residues. This clonotype was observed a handful of times. Its antigen is not identified. TCR cDNA was made by 5'RACE template switching, adding a universal primer site and UMIs. MiXCR, run by TCRdb on the 5' RACE reads, gives a single entry per CDR3 protein. The table records about 330,000 distinct CDR3 sequences, about 7.8% of them present only once. The sample was PBMCs, taken more than 40 days after the first yellow fever vaccination. The chain is built from TRBV6-2 or TRBV6-3 and TRBJ2-7; D not certain. The source is a man aged 18 to 35 who received the YFV17D yellow fever vaccine. The CDR3 nucleotides are TGTGCCAGCAGTGTGAGCTCCTACGAGCAGTACTTC. Protein product: CASSVSSYEQYF.